This entry is about one TCR beta chain. Its antigen is as yet unknown. This entry is derived from a study of OX40 agonist ivuxolimab in advanced cancers. Study in general: An agonistic anti-OX40 (CD134) antibody, ivuxolimab, was used to treat the patients. Prior checkpoint blockade (anti-PD-1, anti-PD-L1 or anti-CTLA-4) was permitted; over 30% had it. Overall study results and limits: The study observed clonal expansion of CD4+ and CD8+ blood T cells by week 6 at 0.1 to 3.0 mg/kg.

Method: immunoSEQ multiplex PCR; TCRdb's copy keeps in-frame clones and lacks some. The table has roughly 26,000 clones, around 90% seen once; the top ten hold less than 20%. Germline V lookup: CDR1 MGHRA, CDR2 YSYEKL. This CDR3 region has 13 residues. Trimming removed 3 bases at V and 7 bases at J, with 10 bases between. The sequence was collected from an adult with an advanced solid tumor such as melanoma, head and neck, liver or kidney cancer. The chain employs TRBV4-1 and TRBJ1-3; no clear D gene. The sample here was CD4+ or CD8+ T cells sorted from blood, taken in a trial of the OX40 agonist ivuxolimab. Written as DNA, the CDR3 is TGCGCCAGCAGCCAGGACTCCCGCAACACCATATATTTT. Protein product: CASSQDSRNTIYF.